The clone carrying this TCR beta chain was seen once. The data originate from a study of blood T cell repertoires in COVID-19. Study information: Researchers got acute and convalescent COVID-19 samples from the United States, Italy and Spain. The analysed material was cDNA or gDNA that came from T cells, B-cell-depleted T cells, or PBMCs.

Deletions cut 2 bases from V and 3 bases from J, with 16 bases between. The germline V gene has CDR1 SGHVS and CDR2 FQNEAQ. The CDR3 consists of 17 residues. Authors' processing steps: Reference gene primer amplification gave estimated nucleated cell counts. TCRdb's copy holds only in-frame clones and misses some; the assay was immunoSEQ multiplex PCR. From that table come the V and J calls and clone size; the DNA was used to work out D and trimming. There are fewer than 250,000 clones in the sample; 65% to 90% occur only once, and 4.7% lies in the top ten. The clonotype was recovered from a woman aged 70-85 years with acute or convalescent COVID-19. The sequencing sample was made of peripheral blood. The V and J genes are TRBV7-8 and TRBJ1-4, with no clear D. The CDR3 sequence is CASSLSVRRRANEKLFF. Written as DNA, the CDR3 is TGTGCCAGCAGCTTATCGGTCAGGCGGAGGGCTAATGAAAAACTGTTTTTT.